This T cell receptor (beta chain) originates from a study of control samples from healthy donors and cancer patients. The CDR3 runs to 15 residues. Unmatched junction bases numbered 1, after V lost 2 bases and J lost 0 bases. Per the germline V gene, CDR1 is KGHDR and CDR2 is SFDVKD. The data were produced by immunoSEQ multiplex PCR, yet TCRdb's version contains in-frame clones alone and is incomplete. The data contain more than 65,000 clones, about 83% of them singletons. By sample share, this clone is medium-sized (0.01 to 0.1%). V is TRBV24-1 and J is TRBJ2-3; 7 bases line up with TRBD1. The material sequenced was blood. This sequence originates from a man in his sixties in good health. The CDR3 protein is CATSDWTGSTDTQYF. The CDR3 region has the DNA TGTGCCACCAGTGATTGGACAGGTAGCACAGATACGCAGTATTTT.